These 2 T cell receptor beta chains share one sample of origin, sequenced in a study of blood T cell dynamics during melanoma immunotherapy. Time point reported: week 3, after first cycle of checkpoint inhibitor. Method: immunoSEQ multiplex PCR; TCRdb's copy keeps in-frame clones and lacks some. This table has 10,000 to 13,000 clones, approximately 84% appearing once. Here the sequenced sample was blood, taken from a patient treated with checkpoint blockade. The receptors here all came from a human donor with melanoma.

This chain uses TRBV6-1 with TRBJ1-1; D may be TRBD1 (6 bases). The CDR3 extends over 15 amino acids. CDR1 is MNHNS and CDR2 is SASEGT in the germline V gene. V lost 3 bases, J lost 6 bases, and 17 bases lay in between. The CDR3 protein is CASSDYQGGGAEAFF. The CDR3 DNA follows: TGTGCCAGCAGTGATTATCAGGGCGGGGGCGCTGAAGCTTTCTTT.

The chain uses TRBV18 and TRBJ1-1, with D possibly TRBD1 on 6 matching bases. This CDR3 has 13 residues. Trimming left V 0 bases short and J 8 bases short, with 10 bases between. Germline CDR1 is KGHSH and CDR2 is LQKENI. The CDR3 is CASSPPNRVEAFF. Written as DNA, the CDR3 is TGTGCCAGCTCACCACCTAACAGGGTCGAAGCTTTCTTT.